In this sample, the clone carrying this TCR beta chain turned up once. In the authors' workflow: Estimation of nucleated cell counts relied on the amplification of reference gene primers. Here immunoSEQ multiplex PCR was the method, and the copy in TCRdb shows in-frame clones only, minus some. The V and J calls and clone size are taken from that table; D and trimming were inferred from the DNA. The data contain some 62,000 clones, roughly 90% of them seen just once; the ten biggest clones take up 1.3%. Germline loops: CDR1 LNHDA, CDR2 SQIVND (reference sequence). This CDR3 contains 14 residues. V was pared by 7 bases and J by 0 bases, with 10 bases between. This specimen belongs to a study of blood T cell repertoires in COVID-19. Study summary: Researchers got acute and convalescent COVID-19 samples from the United States, Italy and Spain. From T cells, B-cell-depleted T cells, or PBMCs came the material, which was cDNA or gDNA.

Sequences were obtained from peripheral blood. The TCR originated in a woman older than 75 with acute or convalescent COVID-19. The chain employs TRBV19 and TRBJ2-1; tentatively, D is TRBD2 (5 bases). The CDR3 here is CASTQLGSYNEQFF. The CDR3 region has the DNA TGTGCCAGTACACAACTAGGCTCCTACAATGAGCAGTTCTTC.